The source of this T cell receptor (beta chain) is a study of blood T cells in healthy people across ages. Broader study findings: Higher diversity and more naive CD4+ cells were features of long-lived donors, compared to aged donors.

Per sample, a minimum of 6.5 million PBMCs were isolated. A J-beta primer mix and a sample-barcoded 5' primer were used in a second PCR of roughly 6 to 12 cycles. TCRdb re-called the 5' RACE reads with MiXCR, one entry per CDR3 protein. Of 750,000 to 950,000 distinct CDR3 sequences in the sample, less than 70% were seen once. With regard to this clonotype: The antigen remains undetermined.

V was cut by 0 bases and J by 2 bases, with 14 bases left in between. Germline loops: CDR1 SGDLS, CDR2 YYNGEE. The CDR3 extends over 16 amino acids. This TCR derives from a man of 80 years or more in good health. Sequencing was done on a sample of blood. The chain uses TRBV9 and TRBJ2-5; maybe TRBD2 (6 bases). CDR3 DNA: TGTGCCAGCAGCGTAGGTCAGGGCGGGAATCAAGAGACCCAGTACTTC. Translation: CASSVGQGGNQETQYF.